These 10 T cell receptor beta chains share one sample of origin, sequenced in a study of CD8+ T cells in alopecia areata. cDNA serving as the sequencing template came from extracted, reverse transcribed RNA. The method was immunoSEQ multiplex PCR; TCRdb's version includes in-frame clones alone and lacks a portion of them. The repertoire holds roughly 75,000 clones, approximately 64% seen once, with over 15% in the top ten. The sample here was CD8+ T cells sorted from blood, taken at week 0. The receptor set was obtained from a human donor with alopecia areata.

The genes are TRBV5-6 and TRBJ2-5, with D possibly TRBD2 on 5 matching bases. The CDR3 runs to 16 residues. Looked up from germline, CDR1 is SGHDT and CDR2 is YYEEEE. Trimming cost V 1 base and J 5 bases, with 18 bases left between them. The DNA for the CDR3 is TGTGCCAGCAGCTTGTATCCTGCGGCAGGCGGGGAGACCCAGTACTTC. Protein sequence: CASSLYPAAGGETQYF.

Sample share makes this clone medium-sized (0.01 to 0.1%). The CDR3 DNA is TGTGCCAGCAGCAAATACGAGACCCAGGTTGAAGGAGGCTACACCTTC. Encoded protein: CASSKYETQVEGGYTF. The chain is built from TRBV21-1 and TRBJ1-2; TRBD1 reflects the table's D call only, with no check against the DNA. TRBV21-1 is a pseudogene locus. This CDR3 region has 16 residues.

This clone was counted only a few times. The chain carries TRBV29-1 and TRBJ2-1; TRBD2 aligns across 11 bases. Germline V gene sequence: CDR1 SQVTM, CDR2 ANQGSEA. This CDR3 region has 16 residues. With V trimmed by 1 base and J by 7 bases, 9 bases remained unmatched. CDR3 DNA: TGCAGCGTTGAAGTCTGGACTAGCGGGCTCGGGAATGAGCAGTTCTTC. Protein: CSVEVWTSGLGNEQFF.

This chain uses TRBV2 with TRBJ2-4, with TRBD1 identical over 7 bases. CDR1 is SNHLY and CDR2 is FYNNEI in the germline V gene. Unmatched junction bases numbered 16, after V lost 4 bases and J lost 1 base. CDR3 size: 19 residues. The CDR3 region has the DNA TGTGCCAGCAGTGCCCTGCAGGGGGTCTCGCTAGTGGCCAAAAACATTCAGTACTTC. It codes for CASSALQGVSLVAKNIQYF.

The chain has TRBV2 and TRBJ1-1; 7 bases are shared with TRBD1. CDR1 and CDR2 from the germline V gene are SNHLY and FYNNEI. There are 15 residues in the CDR3. Germline trimming cut 2 bases from V and 3 bases from J; bases unmatched to any gene: 6. CDR3 in amino acids: CASSETGETYTEAFF. The CDR3, as DNA: TGTGCCAGCAGTGAAACAGGGGAAACATACACTGAAGCTTTCTTT.

The chain combines TRBV23-1 with TRBJ2-1; 11 nucleotides line up with TRBD1. TRBV23-1 is an ORF; its function is uncertain. The V gene end was trimmed by 0 bases and the J gene end by 4 bases; junction bases not matched to a gene: 2. This CDR3 has 16 residues. CDR3: CASSQSDRGRYNEQFF. For the CDR3, the DNA is TGCGCCAGCAGTCAATCGGACAGGGGGCGGTACAATGAGCAGTTCTTC.

The CDR3 sequence: CASSPAGFDTEAFF. The CDR3 nucleotides read TGCGCCAGCAGCCCAGCTGGATTCGACACTGAAGCTTTCTTT. This chain joins TRBV4-1 and TRBJ1-1, with D hard to call. V lost 4 bases and J lost 3, with 12 bases in between. Germline CDR1 and CDR2: MGHRA and YSYEKL. There are 14 residues in the CDR3.

The chain joins TRBV30 to TRBJ2-7; a possible D gene is TRBD2 (6 bases). Trimming took off 0 bases at V and 2 bases at J, with 8 bases between the two ends. This CDR3 contains 13 residues. CDR1 is GTSNPN and CDR2 is SVGIG in the germline V gene (reference sequence). CDR3 sequence: CAWSVAGPYEQYF. CDR3 DNA: TGTGCCTGGAGTGTAGCGGGCCCCTACGAGCAGTACTTC.

The chain has TRBV27 and TRBJ1-5; D may be TRBD1 (5 bases). The CDR3 runs 13 residues. Germline assignment: CDR1 MNHEY and CDR2 SMNVEV (reference sequence). V dropped 3 bases and J dropped 4 bases, with 7 bases sitting between them. The CDR3 reads CASSFTGNQPQHF. In DNA, the CDR3 is TGTGCCAGCAGTTTCACAGGTAATCAGCCCCAGCATTTT.

The rearrangement uses TRBV4-1 and TRBJ1-5; no reliable D call. Trimming shortened V by 1 base and J by 5 bases, and 6 bases separated the two germline ends. The CDR3 sequence is 13 residues long. CDR1 and CDR2 from the germline V gene are MGHRA and YSYEKL. The CDR3 spells CASSQADYQPQHF. CDR3 nucleotides: TGCGCCAGCAGCCAAGCAGATTATCAGCCCCAGCATTTT.